The sequence of this T cell receptor beta chain was determined in a study of neoadjuvant anti-PD-1 for oral cavity cancer. Patients had newly diagnosed, untreated stage II-IVA oral cavity squamous cell carcinoma. The CDR3 is 15 amino acids. Germline V gene sequence: CDR1 MNHEY, CDR2 SVGAGI. The V and J ends lost 8 bases and 2 bases respectively, with 18 bases between them. Data came from immunoSEQ multiplex PCR; TCRdb stores just in-frame clones and leaves some out. The data contain some 6,600 clones, nearly 45% of them seen just once; the ten biggest clones take up more than 25%. The chain has TRBV6-5 and TRBJ1-2; maybe TRBD1 (6 bases). This sequence was found in a person aged 40 to 85 with oral cavity squamous cell carcinoma. The sequencing here drew on tumor tissue, taken before nivolumab (anti-PD-1) treatment. The CDR3 spells CASGGRGESNYGYTF. DNA for the CDR3: TGTGCCAGCGGGGGGCGCGGGGAGTCGAACTATGGCTACACCTTC.